The 15 T cell receptor beta chains below all came from one sample that was sequenced in a study of blood T cell repertoires in COVID-19. Profiling relied on immunoSEQ multiplex PCR, and the TCRdb table lists in-frame clones only, not all of them. The data show 250,000 or so clones, more than 80% seen once. The sample taken for sequencing was peripheral blood. These receptors all come from a man aged 25 to 40 with COVID-19, enrolled during active disease.

The chain is built from TRBV27 and TRBJ1-2; 7 bases match TRBD1. The trim removed 5 bases at V and 5 bases at J, leaving 2 bases unmatched. CDR1 is MNHEY and CDR2 is SMNVEV in the germline V gene (reference sequence). The CDR3 is 12 residues long. CDR3 region: CASSRGQYGYTF. The CDR3 coding sequence is TGTGCCAGCAGTCGGGGACAGTATGGCTACACCTTC.

CDR3 coding DNA: TGTGCCAGCAGCTTTTCAGGGGGCGCGAGGGGCTACACCTTC. Translation: CASSFSGGARGYTF. The chain links TRBV7-2 to TRBJ1-2, with TRBD1 matching 8 bases. The CDR3 covers 14 residues. Germline V gene sequence: CDR1 SGHTA, CDR2 FQGNSA. The trim removed 3 bases at V and 8 bases at J, leaving 8 bases unmatched.

The chain carries TRBV12-3 or TRBV12-4 and TRBJ1-2; no definite D call. V lost 5 bases and J lost 7, with 11 bases in between. The length of the CDR3 is 12 residues. In nucleotides, the CDR3 is TGTGCCAGCAGTAGCGATATTGGTGGCTACACCTTC. This sequence encodes CASSSDIGGYTF.

The chain joins TRBV9 to TRBJ2-1, with 10 positions matching TRBD2. This CDR3 comprises 16 residues. With 0 bases clipped from V and 8 bases from J, the junction kept 8 bases outside the gene matches. CDR1 SGDLS and CDR2 YYNGEE come from the germline V gene. The CDR3, as DNA: TGTGCCAGCAGCGTAGGGGCTAGCGGGAGAACCCATGAGCAGTTCTTC. Its translation is CASSVGASGRTHEQFF.

The chain joins TRBV19 to TRBJ2-1; D unresolved. CDR1 is LNHDA and CDR2 is SQIVND in the germline V gene (reference sequence). V was pared by 1 base and J by 0 bases, with 10 bases between. CDR3 length: 16 residues. This CDR3 reads CASSIGGTNSYNEQFF. CDR3 DNA: TGTGCCAGTAGTATAGGAGGAACCAACTCCTACAATGAGCAGTTCTTC.

The genes are TRBV6-2 or TRBV6-3 and TRBJ2-2, with 9 bases lining up with TRBD2. The CDR3 sequence is 16 residues long. Germline trimming cut 7 bases from V and 0 bases from J; bases unmatched to any gene: 6. Germline CDR1 is MNHEY and CDR2 is SVGEGT. The CDR3 DNA reads as TGTGCCAGCACCCCACGACTAGCGGCGAACACCGGGGAGCTGTTTTTT. Translated: CASTPRLAANTGELFF.

CDR3 amino acids: CASSSSGSVNTEAFF. The CDR3 DNA sequence: TGTGCCAGCAGCTCCTCAGGGTCCGTGAACACTGAAGCTTTCTTT. The genes are TRBV11-2 and TRBJ1-1; weak D call: TRBD1 (5 bases). The length of the CDR3 is 15 residues. Germline CDR1 and CDR2: SGHAT and FQNNGV. Trimming left V 4 bases short and J 0 bases short, with 12 bases between.

The CDR3 DNA sequence: TGTGCCAGTGGGGCAGGGCAGTACTATGGCTACACCTTC. This gives the protein CASGAGQYYGYTF. The rearrangement uses TRBV9 and TRBJ1-2; D might be TRBD1 (5 bases). Trimming pared 8 bases from V and 3 bases from J, leaving 14 bases between. There are 13 residues in the CDR3. CDR1 is SGDLS, CDR2 YYNGEE, per germline.

This clone was seen just once. The chain couples TRBV6-6 to TRBJ1-2; tentatively, D is TRBD1 (6 bases). The germline CDR1 and CDR2 sequences are MNHNY and SVGAGI (reference sequence). Trimming took off 4 bases at V and 0 bases at J, with 12 bases between the two ends. The CDR3 covers 15 residues. This chain's CDR3 is CASSLTGAPNYGYTF. CDR3 coding DNA: TGTGCCAGCAGTTTGACAGGTGCTCCTAACTATGGCTACACCTTC.

V gene TRBV28 combines with J gene TRBJ2-3; 9 bases are shared with TRBD1. The CDR3 is 13 amino acids. After removal of 7 bases from V and 4 bases from J, the junction contained 3 bases not matched to a gene. The V gene's germline CDR1 is MDHEN and CDR2 SYDVKM. As DNA, the CDR3 is TGTGCCAGCAACCGACAGGGGGCAGATACGCAGTATTTT. Protein product: CASNRQGADTQYF.

The chain has TRBV29-1 and TRBJ1-2; 8 bases are shared with TRBD1. J gave up 7 bases and V 4 bases, and 8 bases lay outside the gene matches. The CDR3 has 13 amino acids. Germline values: CDR1 SQVTM, CDR2 ANQGSEA. CDR3 in amino acids: CSVAWQGASGYTF. The CDR3 DNA reads as TGCAGCGTTGCTTGGCAGGGGGCGAGTGGCTACACCTTC. The full variable domain, its missing parts supplied by reference TRBV29-1 and TRBJ1-2, is SAVISQKPSRDICQRGTSLTIQCQVDSQVTMMFWYRQQPGQSLTLIATANQGSEATYESGFVIDKFPISRPNLTFSTLTVSNMSPEDSSIYLCSVAWQGASGYTFGSGTRLTVV.

The chain uses TRBV7-6 and TRBJ2-7; 13 bases match TRBD2. The CDR3 spans 15 residues. V shed 5 bases, J shed 2 bases, and the junction held 3 bases outside the gene matches. The germline gives CDR1 SGHVS, CDR2 FNYEAQ. CDR3: CASSGTSGRAYEQYF. DNA for the CDR3: TGTGCCAGCAGCGGCACTAGCGGGAGGGCCTACGAGCAGTACTTC.

This chain links TRBV4-2 with TRBJ1-5; TRBD1 matches at 12 bases. After removal of 0 bases from V and 6 bases from J, the junction contained 6 bases not matched to a gene. Germline loops: CDR1 LGHNA, CDR2 YNFKEQ. The CDR3 length is 17 residues. The CDR3 bases are TGTGCCAGCAGCCAAGATATGGGGACAGGGGGCGGTCAGCCCCAGCATTTT. It encodes CASSQDMGTGGGQPQHF.

This chain links TRBV9 with TRBJ2-7; D is perhaps TRBD2 (5 bases). V lost 0 bases to trimming and J lost 7 bases, with 17 bases between them. The CDR3 runs to 15 residues. Germline V gene sequence: CDR1 SGDLS, CDR2 YYNGEE. CDR3 DNA: TGTGCCAGCAGCGTAGATCCAGAGGGATCGGGTGAGCAGTACTTC. Translating gives CASSVDPEGSGEQYF.

This clone was detected only once. The chain has TRBV7-2 and TRBJ2-2; the D gene is possibly TRBD1 (5 bases). V dropped 1 base and J dropped 0 bases, with 12 bases sitting between them. This CDR3 has 17 residues. Germline values: CDR1 SGHTA, CDR2 FQGNSA. For the CDR3, the DNA is TGTGCCAGCAGCTTAGTCTCTCAGGGCCCGAACACCGGGGAGCTGTTTTTT. This gives the protein CASSLVSQGPNTGELFF.